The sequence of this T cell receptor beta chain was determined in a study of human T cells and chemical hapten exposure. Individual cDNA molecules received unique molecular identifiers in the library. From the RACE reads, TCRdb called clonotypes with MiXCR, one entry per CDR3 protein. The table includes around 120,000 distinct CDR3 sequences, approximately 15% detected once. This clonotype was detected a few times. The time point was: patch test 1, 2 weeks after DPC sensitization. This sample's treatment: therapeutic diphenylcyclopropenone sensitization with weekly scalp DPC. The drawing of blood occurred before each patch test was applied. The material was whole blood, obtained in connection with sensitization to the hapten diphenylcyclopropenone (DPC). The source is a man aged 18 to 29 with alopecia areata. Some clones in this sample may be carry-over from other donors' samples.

The CDR3 loop reads CASSLQGIGRRDTQYF. The CDR3 DNA reads as TGTGCCAGCAGCTTGCAGGGGATAGGGCGTAGAGATACGCAGTATTTT. The chain is built from TRBV7-3 and TRBJ2-3; possible D gene TRBD1, 6 bases. CDR3 size: 16 residues. Germline lookup yields CDR1 SGHTA and CDR2 FQGTGA. V lost 3 bases and J lost 5, with 18 bases in between.